This T cell receptor (beta chain) derives from a study of Graves' ophthalmopathy and Graves' hyperthyroidism. General study points: Blood samples also showed most expanded thyroid clonotypes exceeding 0.001 frequency.

TCR beta CDR3 regions were amplified from RNA transcripts. HTBI-primed RT-PCR formed the first round, and a multiplex PCR formed the second. TCRdb re-called the multiplex PCR reads with MiXCR, one entry per CDR3 protein. The sample consists of 450,000 or so distinct CDR3 sequences, roughly 14% of them appearing once. At least ten counts were recorded for this clonotype. No antigen is known for it. The CDR3 is 14 amino acids. Per germline, CDR1 KGHSH and CDR2 LQKENI. V lost 8 bases, J lost 0 bases, and 14 bases lay in between. Sequencing input: blood. The TCR originated in a woman aged 25-40 years with Graves' ophthalmopathy. J is TRBJ2-7 and V is TRBV18; D is perhaps TRBD1 or TRBD2 (5 bases each). Written as DNA, the CDR3 is TGTGCCAGCAGTCCGGGGACCGCCTCCTACGAGCAGTACTTC. Protein product: CASSPGTASYEQYF.